The 20 T cell receptor beta chains reported below all come from one sample, sequenced in a study of spatial heterogeneity in lung cancer. Each CDR3 protein is one row after TCRdb ran MiXCR on the 5' RACE reads. The table has approximately 6,000 distinct CDR3 sequences, roughly a quarter seen once. No antigen has been assigned to these receptors. Study-wide results and caveats: Higher tumor mutation counts went along with higher counts of expanded intratumoral alpha and beta TCRs.

Specified time point: sample taken at primary tumor resection. The sequenced sample was lung tumor tissue, obtained at surgery. These TCRs come from a male donor with early-stage non-small cell lung cancer.

In its sample, this clonotype was seen many times. J is TRBJ1-6 and V is TRBV5-6, with D maybe TRBD1 (5 bases). V shed 6 bases and J shed 18 bases, with 19 bases lying between them. Germline V gene lookup returns CDR1 SGHDT and CDR2 YYEEEE. CDR3 length: 12 amino acids. In nucleotides, the CDR3 is TGTGCCAGCACCTTACAGGACGGCCCGGACCACTTT. Protein: CASTLQDGPDHF.

V is TRBV19 and J is TRBJ2-7; TRBD1 agrees at 7 bases. J lost 1 base, V lost 6 bases, and 3 bases had no gene match. Germline V gives CDR1 LNHDA, CDR2 SQIVND (reference sequence). The CDR3 extends over 13 amino acids. Written as DNA, the CDR3 is TGTGCCAGTAGCCCGACAGGGTCCTACGAGCAGTACTTC. This translates into CASSPTGSYEQYF.

This clonotype is a singleton in its sample. This sequence joins TRBV28 and TRBJ1-1; 11 positions agree with TRBD1. V shed 8 bases and J 4 bases; nucleotides not matched to a gene: 6. The CDR3 spans 14 residues. The germline CDR1 and CDR2 sequences are MDHEN and SYDVKM. The DNA of the CDR3 is TGTGCCAGCCGTCGGGGACAGGGGGGCACTGAAGCTTTCTTT. This gives the protein CASRRGQGGTEAFF.

This clonotype rates as medium-sized (0.01 to 0.1%). J is TRBJ1-1 and V is TRBV11-2; D is ambiguous. The germline V gene encodes CDR1 SGHAT and CDR2 FQNNGV. V was clipped by 1 base and J by 1 base, with 4 bases between them. There are 13 residues in the CDR3. In DNA, the CDR3 is TGTGCCAGCAGCTTAGCGCGGAACACTGAAGCTTTCTTT. Its protein product is CASSLARNTEAFF.

Judged by abundance, this clonotype is medium-sized (0.01 to 0.1%). CDR3 DNA: TGTGCCAGCAGCTTAGCGAGGACCTTGAACTATGAGCAGTTCTTC. Its protein is CASSLARTLNYEQFF. J is TRBJ2-1 and V is TRBV7-9; D unclear. Germline CDR1 is SEHNR and CDR2 is FQNEAQ (reference sequence). The CDR3 spans 15 residues. The V end was cut by 0 bases, the J end by 8 bases, with 14 bases between.

This clonotype came up a few times. The chain recombines TRBV12-3 or TRBV12-4 with TRBJ2-2; perhaps TRBD2 as D (6 bases). CDR3 length equals 14 residues. With 8 bases removed from V and 2 bases from J, the gap between germline ends came to 12 bases. The CDR3 reads CASDGRENTGELFF. CDR3 in DNA: TGTGCCAGCGACGGGCGGGAAAACACCGGGGAGCTGTTTTTT.

This clonotype is labeled as medium-sized (0.01 to 0.1%). The CDR3 region has the DNA TGCGCCAGCAGCCACGGACAACTGAACACTGAAGCTTTCTTT. It codes for CASSHGQLNTEAFF. The chain recombines TRBV5-1 with TRBJ1-1, with D possibly matching TRBD1 (5 bases). The V end lost 4 bases, the J end lost 0 bases, and 10 bases lay between the germline ends. Germline V CDR1 and CDR2: SGHRS, YFSETQ. The CDR3 loop spans 14 amino acids.

The chain combines TRBV4-2 with TRBJ2-5; 9 bases are a match to TRBD2. Looked up from germline, CDR1 is LGHNA and CDR2 is YNFKEQ. The CDR3 loop spans 15 amino acids. Losses at the gene ends were 6 bases for V and 1 base for J; bases not matched to a gene: 6. The CDR3 DNA sequence: TGTGCCAGCAGTCCGTTAGCGGGAGTCCAAGAGACCCAGTACTTC. It specifies CASSPLAGVQETQYF.

In its sample, this clonotype ranks as medium-sized. V and J are TRBV5-6 and TRBJ2-5; 9 bases match TRBD2. Germline lookup yields CDR1 SGHDT and CDR2 YYEEEE. The V and J ends lost 3 bases and 4 bases, in that order; junction bases with no gene match: 7. This CDR3 has 15 residues. The DNA of the CDR3 is TGTGCCAGCAGCTCCTTTAGCGGGAGAGGAGAGACCCAGTACTTC. This gives the protein CASSSFSGRGETQYF.

The CDR3 here is CASSSDRISYEQYF. The CDR3 DNA follows: TGCGCCAGCAGCTCGGACAGAATCTCCTACGAGCAGTACTTC. The chain has TRBV5-1 and TRBJ2-7; possible D gene TRBD1, 6 bases. The CDR3 covers 14 residues. Trimming took off 3 bases at V and 0 bases at J, with 10 bases between the two ends. Germline V gene data show CDR1 as SGHRS and CDR2 as YFSETQ.

This clonotype was detected a few times. The chain links TRBV11-2 to TRBJ2-7, with 10 nucleotides matching TRBD2. V trimming: 4 bases; J trimming: 3 bases; junction bases outside the gene matches: 12. The CDR3 totals 17 residues. Germline-derived CDR1 and CDR2 are SGHAT and FQNNGV. CDR3 nucleotides: TGTGCCAGCAGCTCTGGTCCGGCGCTAGCGGGGGACTACGAGCAGTACTTC. It codes for CASSSGPALAGDYEQYF.

The rearrangement links TRBV20-1 to TRBJ2-6, with TRBD1 as a possible D gene (7 bases). The CDR3 runs to 17 residues. The V and J ends lost 5 bases and 1 base respectively, with 18 bases between them. Germline V gene lookup returns CDR1 DFQATT and CDR2 SNEGSKA (reference sequence). In DNA, the CDR3 is TGCAGTGCTCTACCCCAGGGGGGATATTCTGGGGCCAACGTCCTGACTTTC. This sequence encodes CSALPQGGYSGANVLTF.

By share, this clonotype counts as medium-sized. The chain recombines TRBV5-1 with TRBJ1-1; D may be TRBD1 (5 bases). The V end was cut by 0 bases, the J end by 3 bases, with 12 bases between. Per germline, CDR1 SGHRS and CDR2 YFSETQ. CDR3 length: 15 amino acids. The CDR3 nucleotides read TGCGCCAGCAGCTTGGCCAATGGGGCGGACACTGAAGCTTTCTTT. Amino acids: CASSLANGADTEAFF.

The rearrangement joins TRBV29-1 to TRBJ2-2; TRBD1 matches at 9 bases. This CDR3 has 16 residues. Germline lookup yields CDR1 SQVTM and CDR2 ANQGSEA. V gave up 6 bases and J gave up 2 bases; unmatched junction bases: 10. CDR3 residues: CSVPNRDRVNTGELFF. The CDR3 bases are TGCAGCGTCCCTAACCGGGACAGGGTTAACACCGGGGAGCTGTTTTTT.

This clonotype was picked up a small number of times. V gene TRBV18 combines with J gene TRBJ2-4, with D possibly TRBD1 on 5 matching bases. The CDR3 length is 18 residues. Trimming shortened V by 0 bases and J by 0 bases, and 15 bases separated the two germline ends. The V gene's germline CDR1 is KGHSH and CDR2 LQKENI. The CDR3 spells CASSPPATVILAKNIQYF. CDR3 DNA sequence: TGTGCCAGCTCACCACCCGCGACAGTGATACTAGCCAAAAACATTCAGTACTTC. Complete variable domain (other parts from reference TRBV18 and TRBJ2-4): NAGVMQNPRHLVRRRGQEARLRCSPMKGHSHVYWYRQLPEEGLKFMVYLQKENIIDESGMPKERFSAEFPKEGPSILRIQQVVRGDSAAYFCASSPPATVILAKNIQYFGAGTRLSVL.

By frequency in the sample, this clonotype is medium-sized. This sequence joins TRBV4-1 and TRBJ2-3; TRBD1 matches 9 bases. The V gene end was trimmed by 4 bases and the J gene end by 6 bases; junction bases not matched to a gene: 5. The CDR3 has 14 amino acids. The germline V gene has CDR1 MGHRA and CDR2 YSYEKL. This CDR3 reads CASSPGQGLDTQYF. The CDR3, as DNA: TGCGCCAGCAGCCCAGGACAGGGGTTGGATACGCAGTATTTT.

By sample share, this clonotype is medium-sized. The chain recombines TRBV27 with TRBJ2-1; D is possibly TRBD1 (6 bases). Trimming stripped 7 bases from V and 4 bases from J, with 11 bases between. This CDR3 has 13 amino acids. The V gene's germline CDR1 is MNHEY and CDR2 SMNVEV (reference sequence). The CDR3 nucleotides read TGTGCCAGCAACAGGGCCGAATACAATGAGCAGTTCTTC. Protein sequence: CASNRAEYNEQFF.

This chain links TRBV20-1 with TRBJ2-7, with TRBD2 matching 12 bases. Trimming took 3 bases from V and 6 from J; bases not matched to a gene: 9. The CDR3 runs 15 residues. Germline V gene lookup returns CDR1 DFQATT and CDR2 SNEGSKA (reference sequence). CDR3 residues: CSARAPRLAGAEQYF. The CDR3 DNA follows: TGCAGTGCTAGGGCGCCCCGACTAGCGGGAGCCGAGCAGTACTTC.

This clonotype counts as medium-sized. The chain employs TRBV7-3 and TRBJ1-1; perhaps TRBD1 as D (5 bases). Trimming pared 2 bases from V and 1 base from J, leaving 11 bases between. Germline-derived CDR1 and CDR2 are SGHTA and FQGTGA. The CDR3 is 15 residues long. CDR3 loop: CASSLFPGTNTEAFF. CDR3 in DNA: TGTGCCAGCAGCTTATTTCCAGGGACGAACACTGAAGCTTTCTTT.

This clonotype is classed as medium-sized. This chain joins TRBV29-1 and TRBJ2-7; the match to TRBD1 covers 7 bases. The CDR3 totals 12 residues. CDR1 is SQVTM, CDR2 ANQGSEA, per germline. V was pared by 6 bases and J by 0 bases, with 2 bases of the junction left unmatched. The CDR3, as DNA: TGCAGCGTCGGACAGGACTCCTACGAGCAGTACTTC. Translation: CSVGQDSYEQYF.